These 32 T cell receptor beta chains were sequenced from one sample in a study of pediatric ulcerative colitis. The repertoire was sequenced with immunoSEQ multiplex PCR; TCRdb's copy has only in-frame clones and lacks some. This sample carries tens of thousands of clones, about 80% of them seen once, and the ten largest clones take 0.65% to 0.75%. The rectum was sampled with one to two pinch biopsies at colonoscopy. Sequenced sample: gut tissue. These receptors all stem from a boy aged 5 to 17 with moderate ulcerative colitis.

This clone has a handful of counts. This chain joins TRBV7-9 and TRBJ2-7, with a tentative D call TRBD1 (6 bases). V was trimmed by 6 bases and J by 4 bases, leaving 13 bases between them. In germline, CDR1 is SEHNR, CDR2 FQNEAQ (reference sequence). CDR3 size: 13 residues. The CDR3 DNA reads TGTGCCAGCAGTTTTAGGGGGAAGTACGAGCAGTACTTC. Translating it yields CASSFRGKYEQYF.

The chain links TRBV5-1 to TRBJ2-7; the D gene is possibly TRBD1 (6 bases). The CDR3 contains 17 residues. V was cut by 4 bases and J by 0 bases, with 20 bases left in between. The germline V gene encodes CDR1 SGHRS and CDR2 YFSETQ. CDR3 bases: TGCGCCAGCAGCATGGGGGCAGGGTCCTCTTCCTCCTACGAGCAGTACTTC. Its translation: CASSMGAGSSSSYEQYF.

V usage is TRBV18 and J usage is TRBJ1-2; D gene uncertain. Germline values: CDR1 KGHSH, CDR2 LQKENI. Deletions cut 5 bases from V and 0 bases from J, with 7 bases between. The CDR3 covers 13 residues. CDR3 residues: CASSEGTNYGYTF. Written as DNA, the CDR3 is TGTGCCAGCTCAGAAGGGACTAACTATGGCTACACCTTC.

The chain recombines TRBV13 with TRBJ1-4; no firm D call. Germline-derived CDR1 and CDR2 are PRHDT and FYEKMQ (reference sequence). V lost 2 bases to trimming and J lost 3 bases, with 7 bases between them. There are 14 residues in the CDR3. As DNA, the CDR3 is TGTGCCAGCAGCTTAACCCCCTCTAATGAAAAACTGTTTTTT. Protein product: CASSLTPSNEKLFF.

The chain recombines TRBV30 with TRBJ1-2; D not resolved. Trimming shortened V by 0 bases and J by 7 bases, and 12 bases separated the two germline ends. Germline V CDR1 and CDR2: GTSNPN, SVGIG (reference sequence). The CDR3 contains 13 residues. The CDR3, as DNA: TGTGCCTGGAGTGTACAGTATCAGTCTGGCTACACCTTC. Encoded protein: CAWSVQYQSGYTF.

This clone has a handful of counts. V usage is TRBV7-9 and J usage is TRBJ2-1; 10 bases map to TRBD2. Unmatched junction bases numbered 7, after V lost 8 bases and J lost 3 bases. The CDR3 loop spans 15 amino acids. The germline V gene has CDR1 SEHNR and CDR2 FQNEAQ (reference sequence). The CDR3 protein is CASAIAGGGYNEQFF. The CDR3 DNA reads as TGTGCCAGCGCTATAGCGGGAGGAGGCTACAATGAGCAGTTCTTC.

This clone has more than one count but fewer than ten. CDR3 protein: CASSEFGGKGPDTQYF. The CDR3, as DNA: TGTGCCAGCAGTGAATTTGGCGGGAAAGGACCAGATACGCAGTATTTT. The rearrangement uses TRBV6-1 and TRBJ2-3, with a tentative D call TRBD2 (6 bases). CDR3 length equals 16 residues. With 2 bases removed from V and 4 bases from J, the gap between germline ends came to 16 bases. Germline V gene data show CDR1 as MNHNS and CDR2 as SASEGT.

The genes are TRBV7-2 and TRBJ1-5, with TRBD1 matching 7 bases. The germline V gene encodes CDR1 SGHTA and CDR2 FQGNSA. Trimming cost V 1 base and J 1 base; bases outside gene matches: 4. The CDR3 totals 16 residues. The DNA for the CDR3 is TGTGCCAGCAGCTTAGAATGGGGACAGAGCAATCAGCCCCAGCATTTT. Its translation: CASSLEWGQSNQPQHF.

The genes are TRBV18 and TRBJ2-7, with 12 bases lining up with TRBD2. The V segment lost 1 base and the J segment 1 base; nucleotides outside the gene matches: 5. Germline CDR1 reads KGHSH; CDR2 reads LQKENI. The CDR3 covers 17 residues. The CDR3 nucleotides are TGTGCCAGCTCACCACGGAGGACTAGCGGGAATTCCTACGAGCAGTACTTC. Translating gives CASSPRRTSGNSYEQYF.

The chain couples TRBV29-1 to TRBJ1-1; TRBD1 might be the D (6 bases). CDR3 size: 15 residues. V was pared by 6 bases and J by 3 bases, with 20 bases between. The V gene's germline CDR1 is SQVTM and CDR2 ANQGSEA. CDR3 DNA: TGCAGCGTCGCCCGGTGGGGGGCACGGGACACTGAAGCTTTCTTT. Translated, it gives CSVARWGARDTEAFF.

V is TRBV9 and J is TRBJ1-6; TRBD1 matches 10 bases. V shed 3 bases, J shed 11 bases, and the junction held 5 bases outside the gene matches. The CDR3 has 14 residues. Germline CDR1 SGDLS, CDR2 YYNGEE. CDR3 loop: CASSERTGGAPLHF. CDR3 DNA: TGTGCCAGCAGCGAGAGGACAGGGGGGGCACCCCTCCACTTT.

The chain employs TRBV5-1 and TRBJ2-7; 10 positions match TRBD2. In germline, CDR1 is SGHRS, CDR2 YFSETQ. The CDR3 has 15 residues. Trimming cost V 0 bases and J 4 bases; bases outside gene matches: 4. Written as DNA, the CDR3 is TGCGCCAGCAGCTTGGTCCCTAGCGGGAGTTACGAGCAGTACTTC. Translated, it gives CASSLVPSGSYEQYF.

The chain carries TRBV5-4 and TRBJ1-2; D is uncertain. The germline CDR1 and CDR2 sequences are SGHNT and YYREEE (reference sequence). The CDR3 spans 13 residues. V lost 4 bases and J lost 4, with 11 bases in between. The CDR3 is CASSPRPSYGYTF. Written as DNA, the CDR3 is TGTGCCAGCAGCCCTAGGCCGAGCTATGGCTACACCTTC. Full variable domain (missing parts from reference TRBV5-4 and TRBJ1-2): ETGVTQSPTHLIKTRGQQVTLRCSSQSGHNTVSWYQQALGQGPQFIFQYYREEENGRGNFPPRFSGLQFPNYSSELNVNALELDDSALYLCASSPRPSYGYTFGSGTRLTVV.

This chain joins TRBV28 and TRBJ1-6; D unclear. V was shortened by 3 bases and J by 11 bases, with 17 bases between the two germline ends. This CDR3 contains 15 residues. Germline V lookup: CDR1 MDHEN, CDR2 SYDVKM. The CDR3 DNA is TGTGCCAGCAGTTTGGACCCTCGGGCTGGCGCACCCCTCCACTTT. Amino acid sequence: CASSLDPRAGAPLHF.

The V and J genes are TRBV11-3 and TRBJ1-6; D possibly corresponds to TRBD1 (5 bases). Germline assignment: CDR1 SGHNT and CDR2 YENEEA. CDR3 length equals 17 residues. Trimming pared 5 bases from V and 0 bases from J, leaving 14 bases between. The CDR3 sequence: CASSPPTESSYNSPLHF. The DNA for the CDR3 is TGTGCCAGCAGCCCCCCGACAGAGAGCTCCTATAATTCACCCCTCCACTTT.

This clone has a handful of counts. CDR3 protein: CASSLGQGPYSYGYTF. The CDR3 DNA reads as TGTGCCAGCAGCTTGGGTCAGGGGCCTTACTCATATGGCTACACCTTC. The chain employs TRBV5-8 and TRBJ1-2, with D possibly being TRBD1 (6 bases). V was clipped by 0 bases and J by 5 bases, with 17 bases between them. Germline values: CDR1 SGHTS, CDR2 YDEGEE. CDR3 length: 16 residues.

The chain combines TRBV4-1 with TRBJ1-4; the match to TRBD1 covers 7 bases. J was trimmed by 14 bases and V by 2 bases; bases with no gene match: 8. This CDR3 is 13 amino acids long. CDR1 and CDR2 from the germline V gene are MGHRA and YSYEKL. CDR3 residues: CASSQRDREHLFF. The CDR3 DNA reads TGCGCCAGCAGCCAACGTGACAGGGAGCACCTGTTTTTT.

This chain links TRBV7-2 with TRBJ2-6; maybe TRBD1 (5 bases). V lost 5 bases, J lost 0 bases, and 20 bases lay in between. The CDR3 runs to 19 residues. CDR1 is SGHTA and CDR2 is FQGNSA in the germline V gene. CDR3: CASSPKVRQGYSGANVLTF. CDR3 sequence (DNA): TGTGCCAGCAGCCCGAAGGTTCGGCAGGGCTACTCTGGGGCCAACGTCCTGACTTTC.

V and J are TRBV7-8 and TRBJ2-7, with 11 nucleotides matching TRBD1. J was trimmed by 7 bases and V by 5 bases; bases with no gene match: 13. The CDR3 consists of 16 residues. Germline assignment: CDR1 SGHVS and CDR2 FQNEAQ. The DNA of the CDR3 is TGTGCCAGCAGCCACCAGCAGGGACAGGGGGGTGGTGAGCAGTACTTC. It encodes CASSHQQGQGGGEQYF.

The rearrangement links TRBV5-1 to TRBJ2-1, with 8 bases lining up with TRBD2. The CDR3 extends over 14 amino acids. Looked up from germline, CDR1 is SGHRS and CDR2 is YFSETQ. J lost 7 bases, V lost 3 bases, and 6 bases had no gene match. The DNA of the CDR3 is TGCGCCAGCAGCTGGGGGTCGGGAGGGAATGAGCAGTTCTTC. It is translated as CASSWGSGGNEQFF. The full variable domain, with the rest looked up from reference TRBV5-1 and TRBJ2-1, is KAGVTQTPRYLIKTRGQQVTLSCSPISGHRSVSWYQQTPGQGLQFLFEYFSETQRNKGNFPGRFSGRQFSNSRSEMNVSTLELGDSALYLCASSWGSGGNEQFFGPGTRLTVL.

The CDR3 region has the DNA TGCGCCAGCAGCCACGAAAGGACAGGGTCCAACTATGGCTACACCTTC. As protein: CASSHERTGSNYGYTF. This chain connects TRBV4-1 to TRBJ1-2; TRBD1 agrees at 8 bases. Trimming cost V 3 bases and J 2 bases; bases outside gene matches: 8. CDR1 and CDR2 from the germline V gene are MGHRA and YSYEKL. The CDR3 sequence is 16 residues long.

This clone has more than one count but fewer than ten. This sequence joins TRBV2 and TRBJ2-5; D is undetermined. The V and J ends lost 3 bases and 4 bases respectively, with 3 bases between them. From germline, CDR1 is SNHLY and CDR2 FYNNEI. This CDR3 comprises 11 residues. CDR3 amino acids: CASSDAETQYF. CDR3 DNA: TGTGCCAGCAGTGACGCAGAGACCCAGTACTTC.

This rearrangement joins TRBV7-9 to TRBJ2-7, with TRBD2 matching 7 bases. The V gene's germline CDR1 is SEHNR and CDR2 FQNEAQ (reference sequence). This CDR3 comprises 16 residues. V lost 3 bases to trimming and J lost 3 bases; unmatched junction nucleotides: 11. This CDR3 is CASSFLVGGLFYEQYF. In DNA form, the CDR3 reads TGTGCCAGCAGCTTTTTGGTCGGGGGGTTGTTCTACGAGCAGTACTTC.

The rearrangement links TRBV21-1 to TRBJ2-7; the DNA was not compared with TRBD2, the D call given in the table. TRBV21-1 is a pseudogene segment. CDR3 length equals 18 residues. The CDR3 DNA is TGTGCCAGCAGCAAAGCGTTATCAGGGCGGGAGCCCTCCTACGAGCAGTACTTC. Its translation: CASSKALSGREPSYEQYF.

This rearrangement joins TRBV27 to TRBJ2-5, with D perhaps assigned TRBD1 or TRBD2 (5 bases each). The CDR3 is made up of 12 amino acids. Germline assignment: CDR1 MNHEY and CDR2 SMNVEV (reference sequence). Trimming shortened V by 5 bases and J by 9 bases, and 13 bases separated the two germline ends. CDR3 sequence reads: CASSGVGGAQYF. The CDR3 coding sequence is TGTGCCAGCAGTGGGGTTGGGGGTGCCCAGTACTTC.

V and J are TRBV11-2 and TRBJ1-1; D not resolved. V lost 3 bases to trimming and J lost 0 bases, with 5 bases between them. CDR1 is SGHAT and CDR2 is FQNNGV in the germline V gene. The CDR3 extends over 13 amino acids. The CDR3 region has the DNA TGTGCCAGCAGCTTTCAGGTGAACACTGAAGCTTTCTTT. It is translated as CASSFQVNTEAFF.

This clone was counted once. This chain links TRBV28 with TRBJ2-6; the D is unclear. From germline, CDR1 is MDHEN and CDR2 SYDVKM. This CDR3 comprises 16 residues. The V end was cut by 5 bases, the J end by 1 base, with 12 bases between. The CDR3 is CASSRGTWSGANVLTF. CDR3 in DNA: TGTGCCAGCAGTAGAGGTACATGGTCTGGGGCCAACGTCCTGACTTTC. The whole variable domain, filled in from reference TRBV28 and TRBJ2-6, reads DVKVTQSSRYLVKRTGEKVFLECVQDMDHENMFWYRQDPGLGLRLIYFSYDVKMKEKGDIPEGYSVSREKKERFSLILESASTNQTSMYLCASSRGTWSGANVLTFGAGSRLTVL.

V gene TRBV6-6 combines with J gene TRBJ1-2; 7 nucleotides match TRBD1. Germline V gene data show CDR1 as MNHNY and CDR2 as SVGAGI (reference sequence). The trim removed 8 bases at V and 4 bases at J, leaving 16 bases unmatched. CDR3 size: 16 residues. The CDR3 here is CASLQGGTEDVYGYTF. CDR3 DNA: TGTGCCAGCCTTCAAGGCGGGACAGAGGACGTCTATGGCTACACCTTC.

The genes are TRBV5-1 and TRBJ1-6, with D tentatively TRBD1 (6 bases). This CDR3 is built from 14 residues. Per the germline V gene, CDR1 is SGHRS and CDR2 is YFSETQ. V shed 0 bases and J shed 10 bases, with 11 bases lying between them. DNA for the CDR3: TGCGCCAGCAGCTTGGAAGGAGGGGGATCACCCCTCCACTTT. It encodes CASSLEGGGSPLHF.

Only one count was recorded for this clone. The chain couples TRBV4-1 to TRBJ2-7; 7 positions agree with TRBD1. Germline V gene sequence: CDR1 MGHRA, CDR2 YSYEKL. J gave up 0 bases and V 5 bases, and 4 bases lay outside the gene matches. The CDR3 contains 14 residues. DNA of the CDR3: TGCGCCAGCAGCTACCGGGACAGCTCCTACGAGCAGTACTTC. It is translated as CASSYRDSSYEQYF.

CDR3 sequence: CASSRGLAGGTSTDTQYF. DNA for the CDR3: TGTGCCAGCTCACGTGGACTAGCGGGGGGAACTAGCACAGATACGCAGTATTTT. The chain employs TRBV18 and TRBJ2-3; TRBD2 matches 14 bases. Trimming cost V 4 bases and J 0 bases; bases outside gene matches: 6. Per the germline V gene, CDR1 is KGHSH and CDR2 is LQKENI. The CDR3 is 18 amino acids.

This clone appeared once. V gene TRBV7-9 combines with J gene TRBJ1-4, with D tentatively TRBD1 (6 bases). V was shortened by 10 bases and J by 7 bases, with 16 bases between the two germline ends. CDR1 SEHNR and CDR2 FQNEAQ come from the germline V gene (reference sequence). The CDR3 length is 13 residues. DNA of the CDR3: TGTGCCATCGACGCGGGGGGCGGTGAAAAACTGTTTTTT. It translates to CAIDAGGGEKLFF.